The rows below give T cell receptor beta chains drawn from one sample of a study of cytotoxic CD8 clonotypes in ibrutinib-treated CLL. Here immunoSEQ multiplex PCR was the method, and the copy in TCRdb shows in-frame clones only, minus some. Among around 160,000 clones listed, 70% to 90% were seen once. The starting material was PBMCs, obtained at disease progression, from a patient treated with ibrutinib. The source is a human donor with chronic lymphocytic leukemia. Both conserved end residues are part of each CDR3. Size is omitted from some rows. Given values are once, few, many or a class for expanded clones.

TRBV18	.	TRBJ1-5	CASSATGFGANQPQHF
TRBV19	.	TRBJ2-1	CASSQLGPYNEQFF
TRBV28	.	TRBJ2-7	CAIRPVDRGQDEQYF
TRBV5-1	.	TRBJ2-5	CASSADSLGETQYF
TRBV29-1	.	TRBJ2-1	CSVRTRGGKLNEQFF
TRBV5-6	few	TRBJ2-6	CASSFRLPGANVLTF
TRBV5-6	.	TRBJ2-1	CASSFDIGHIPYNEQFF
TRBV19	.	TRBJ2-2	CASSEGTGFTGELFF
TRBV6-5	.	TRBJ1-2	CASSYSVEIYGYTF
TRBV29-1	.	TRBJ2-1	CSGQRSGGNEQFF
TRBV6-5	once	TRBJ1-1	CASSFHRGRGTEAFF
TRBV9	.	TRBJ2-4	CASSGNDRYRQIQYF
TRBV9	.	TRBJ2-1	CASSLGLAGGGSEQFF
TRBV27	few	TRBJ1-5	CASSSTLHQPQHF
TRBV7-2	.	TRBJ1-2	CASSLSGYTF
TRBV4-1	.	TRBJ2-1	CASSQDRLASYNEQFF
TRBV7-9	.	TRBJ2-7	CASSVGLADSYEQYF
TRBV7-2	.	TRBJ2-3	CASSRPGTDTQYF
TRBV28	once	TRBJ1-5	CASSRRSGLDQPQHF
TRBV7-2	.	TRBJ2-1	CASSRQTGKEQQFF
TRBV7-2	once	TRBJ2-7	CASSPRASGSSEQYF
TRBV2	.	TRBJ2-3	CASKETGGTDTQYF
TRBV2	.	TRBJ2-7	CASRQTGNPYEQYF
TRBV15	many	TRBJ1-5	CATSRDLSGQGRNQPQHF
TRBV10-1	few	TRBJ1-3	CASTHAGRLSGNTIYF
TRBV27	.	TRBJ2-6	CASMRRAAAGANVLTF
TRBV9	.	TRBJ2-3	CASSAGLAGADTQYF
TRBV15	.	TRBJ1-5	CATSGEAGKGQPQHF
TRBV7-9	.	TRBJ2-3	CASSPGRGQSTDTQYF
TRBV6-1	.	TRBJ2-3	CATNSGRLPDTQYF
TRBV5-1	few	TRBJ1-3	CASSLAGAGNTIYF
TRBV5-1	.	TRBJ2-3	CASTSGDSTDTQYF
TRBV19	.	TRBJ2-7	CASSIGKGQGSYEQYF
TRBV7-2	.	TRBJ2-5	CASSLEGGSEETQYF
TRBV13	.	TRBJ2-7	CASSLGSSGRAYEQYF
TRBV6-1	.	TRBJ2-3	CASSRMGDTQYF
TRBV9	.	TRBJ2-4	CASSGPRLAGESGSIQYF
TRBV10-3	.	TRBJ2-1	CAIRAGTSGRAGYDNEQFF
TRBV6-1	.	TRBJ1-3	CASSARDFSGNTIYF